Presented here are 30 T cell receptor beta chains from one specimen sequenced in a study of blood T cell repertoires in COVID-19. Profiled with immunoSEQ multiplex PCR; TCRdb holds only in-frame clones, not every one. The sample lists roughly 46,000 clones, roughly 87% occurring once. The sequencing sample was made of peripheral blood. These TCRs come from a man aged 55 to 70 with active COVID-19.

V gene TRBV4-1 combines with J gene TRBJ2-7; TRBD1 is a possible D gene (6 bases). Trimming shortened V by 1 base and J by 2 bases, and 15 bases separated the two germline ends. Germline CDR1 reads MGHRA; CDR2 reads YSYEKL. The CDR3 spans 16 residues. The DNA of the CDR3 is TGCGCCAGCAGCCAAGTTCCTACAGGGTCCCCCTACGAGCAGTACTTC. Its protein is CASSQVPTGSPYEQYF.

J is TRBJ1-5 and V is TRBV19; 8 nucleotides agree with TRBD1. Germline CDR1 LNHDA, CDR2 SQIVND (reference sequence). CDR3 length equals 16 residues. J gave up 0 bases and V 3 bases, and 4 bases lay outside the gene matches. CDR3 bases: TGTGCCAGTAGTATTGTCGGGACAGGTAGCAATCAGCCCCAGCATTTT. Protein product: CASSIVGTGSNQPQHF.

This sequence joins TRBV27 and TRBJ2-3, with 9 bases matching TRBD2. The CDR3 sequence is 16 residues long. The germline CDR1 and CDR2 sequences are MNHEY and SMNVEV (reference sequence). V gave up 6 bases and J gave up 3 bases; unmatched junction bases: 10. CDR3 residues: CASRNTIAGDTDTQYF. In DNA, the CDR3 is TGTGCCAGCAGGAATACCATAGCGGGAGATACAGATACGCAGTATTTT.

The chain recombines TRBV7-2 with TRBJ2-4, with D hard to call. V dropped 1 base and J dropped 10 bases, with 14 bases sitting between them. Germline V CDR1 and CDR2: SGHTA, FQGNSA. This CDR3 contains 14 residues. CDR3 amino acids: CASSLDPFIGIQYF. DNA of the CDR3: TGTGCCAGCAGCTTAGATCCCTTCATCGGGATTCAGTACTTC.

The gene calls are TRBV6-6 and TRBJ2-1; possible D gene TRBD1, 6 bases. The CDR3 contains 16 residues. CDR1 MNHNY and CDR2 SVGAGI come from the germline V gene (reference sequence). The ends were cut back, 6 bases at V and 5 bases at J, with 20 bases in the middle. DNA of the CDR3: TGTGCCAGCAGGCACAAAACAGGGATTAGGGACAATGAGCAGTTCTTC. Its translation is CASRHKTGIRDNEQFF.

This clone appeared a single time. The chain couples TRBV7-6 to TRBJ2-1, with a weak D call TRBD2 (6 bases). The CDR3 spans 15 residues. V gave up 1 base and J gave up 9 bases, with 16 bases separating them. Germline-derived CDR1 and CDR2 are SGHVS and FNYEAQ. CDR3 protein: CASSLGGTGFSEQFF. CDR3 DNA: TGTGCCAGCAGCTTAGGAGGGACTGGATTCAGTGAGCAGTTCTTC.

This chain joins TRBV5-5 and TRBJ2-7, with 9 positions matching TRBD1. Trimming removed 0 bases from V and 3 bases from J; junction bases left unmatched: 7. CDR1 and CDR2 from the germline V gene are SGHKS and YYEKEE (reference sequence). The CDR3 covers 16 residues. The CDR3 coding sequence is TGTGCCAGCAGCTTGGCGCTCCGGGACAGGGTCTACGAGCAGTACTTC. Translation gives CASSLALRDRVYEQYF.

V usage is TRBV5-4 and J usage is TRBJ2-2; TRBD1 matches at 9 bases. The CDR3 contains 15 residues. CDR1 is SGHNT, CDR2 YYREEE, per germline (reference sequence). Losses at the gene ends were 3 bases for V and 7 bases for J; bases not matched to a gene: 7. The CDR3 DNA follows: TGTGCCAGCAGCTACGGACAGGGGACCGGCGGGGAGCTGTTTTTT. This sequence encodes CASSYGQGTGGELFF.

The genes are TRBV19 and TRBJ2-1; 9 bases match TRBD2. J lost 3 bases, V lost 7 bases, and 22 bases had no gene match. Germline values: CDR1 LNHDA, CDR2 SQIVND (reference sequence). This CDR3 region has 20 residues. The CDR3 spells CASTRRGLAGLGSGYNEQFF. The CDR3 nucleotides are TGTGCCAGTACTAGGAGGGGCCTAGCGGGACTCGGGTCCGGCTACAATGAGCAGTTCTTC.

The V and J genes are TRBV9 and TRBJ1-6; maybe TRBD1 (6 bases). Looked up from germline, CDR1 is SGDLS and CDR2 is YYNGEE. This CDR3 is built from 14 residues. Trimming stripped 2 bases from V and 7 bases from J, with 10 bases between. The CDR3, as DNA: TGTGCCAGCAGCGTTGCAGGGGAGAATTCACCCCTCCACTTT. It yields the protein CASSVAGENSPLHF.

The gene calls are TRBV3-1 (or the pseudogene TRBV3-2) and TRBJ1-1; possible D gene TRBD1, 5 bases. The germline CDR1 and CDR2 sequences are LGHDT and YNNKEL (reference sequence). This CDR3 is 15 amino acids long. Trimming cost V 1 base and J 1 base, with 10 bases left between them. CDR3 in DNA: TGTGCCAGCAGCCAAGTCTCGGGGGGGAACACTGAAGCTTTCTTT. It specifies CASSQVSGGNTEAFF.

This chain joins TRBV19 and TRBJ2-1, with 7 bases that match TRBD2. Looked up from germline, CDR1 is LNHDA and CDR2 is SQIVND (reference sequence). Unmatched junction bases numbered 4, after V lost 0 bases and J lost 2 bases. This CDR3 has 16 amino acids. The CDR3 here is CASSIDRSGTYNEQFF. The DNA for the CDR3 is TGTGCCAGTAGTATAGATCGCAGCGGGACCTACAATGAGCAGTTCTTC.

The chain couples TRBV30 to TRBJ2-7; 7 nucleotides match TRBD1. Germline V gene data show CDR1 as GTSNPN and CDR2 as SVGIG (reference sequence). The length of the CDR3 is 14 residues. The ends lost 0 bases at V and 2 bases at J; junction bases unmatched: 4. The DNA of the CDR3 is TGTGCCTGGAGTGTGCATCAGGGGGCCTACGAGCAGTACTTC. Its translation is CAWSVHQGAYEQYF.

This clone was counted a single time. The J gene is TRBJ1-1, the V gene TRBV5-1; TRBD1 matches 9 bases. J gave up 4 bases and V 5 bases, and 6 bases lay outside the gene matches. This CDR3 has 14 amino acids. Germline V CDR1 and CDR2: SGHRS, YFSETQ. The CDR3 spells CASSPGTGPTEAFF. CDR3 nucleotides: TGCGCCAGCAGTCCCGGGACAGGGCCCACTGAAGCTTTCTTT. The full variable domain, with the rest looked up from reference TRBV5-1 and TRBJ1-1, is KAGVTQTPRYLIKTRGQQVTLSCSPISGHRSVSWYQQTPGQGLQFLFEYFSETQRNKGNFPGRFSGRQFSNSRSEMNVSTLELGDSALYLCASSPGTGPTEAFFGQGTRLTVV.

The chain carries TRBV30 and TRBJ1-2, with D perhaps matching TRBD1 (6 bases). The CDR3 loop spans 15 amino acids. Trimming removed 1 base from V and 4 bases from J, with 16 bases in between. In germline, CDR1 is GTSNPN, CDR2 SVGIG (reference sequence). This CDR3 reads CAWSELGQLGYGYTF. Here the CDR3 DNA reads TGTGCCTGGAGTGAATTAGGACAGCTGGGCTATGGCTACACCTTC. The full variable domain, in which reference TRBV30 and TRBJ1-2 provide the parts outside the CDR3, is SQTIHQWPATLVQPVGSPLSLECTVEGTSNPNLYWYRQAAGRGLQLLFYSVGIGQISSEVPQNLSASRPQDRQFILSSKKLLLSDSGFYLCAWSELGQLGYGYTFGSGTRLTVV.

The chain couples TRBV3-1 (or the pseudogene TRBV3-2) to TRBJ2-1; D may be TRBD2 (7 bases). V was clipped by 6 bases and J by 1 base, with 22 bases between them. This CDR3 is 18 amino acids long. In germline, CDR1 is LGHDT, CDR2 YNNKEL (reference sequence). CDR3 in DNA: TGTGCCAGCAGTTTGGGGGGGCGCGGGAGTCGGTCCTACAATGAGCAGTTCTTC. This translates into CASSLGGRGSRSYNEQFF.

The chain employs TRBV3-1 (or the pseudogene TRBV3-2) and TRBJ2-1; TRBD2 agrees at 8 bases. The CDR3 extends over 14 amino acids. Trimming removed 0 bases from V and 9 bases from J; junction bases left unmatched: 4. CDR1 LGHDT and CDR2 YNNKEL come from the germline V gene (reference sequence). CDR3 residues: CASSQDTAGVEQFF. The CDR3, as DNA: TGTGCCAGCAGCCAAGATACAGCGGGAGTTGAGCAGTTCTTC.

This clone was seen just once. The chain uses TRBV30 and TRBJ1-2, with a tentative D call TRBD1 (5 bases). Germline V gene lookup returns CDR1 GTSNPN and CDR2 SVGIG (reference sequence). The length of the CDR3 is 13 residues. The ends were cut back, 4 bases at V and 0 bases at J, with 9 bases in the middle. This CDR3 is CAWTGVTNYGYTF. The CDR3 DNA reads as TGTGCCTGGACGGGGGTTACTAACTATGGCTACACCTTC.

This clone turned up a few times. V gene TRBV7-2 combines with J gene TRBJ1-6; 10 nucleotides line up with TRBD1. Germline V gene lookup returns CDR1 SGHTA and CDR2 FQGNSA. The ends lost 3 bases at V and 10 bases at J; junction bases unmatched: 3. The CDR3 is made up of 14 amino acids. The CDR3 region has the DNA TGTGCCAGCAGCTTGACAGGGGGCGGGTCACCCCTCCACTTT. Translating gives CASSLTGGGSPLHF.

The chain joins TRBV2 to TRBJ2-3; TRBD1 aligns across 7 bases. Looked up from germline, CDR1 is SNHLY and CDR2 is FYNNEI. Losses at the gene ends were 6 bases for V and 3 bases for J; bases not matched to a gene: 6. The CDR3 totals 14 residues. CDR3 DNA: TGTGCCAGCAGGCCGGGACAGCTTACAGATACGCAGTATTTT. As protein: CASRPGQLTDTQYF.

To note about this clone: This CDR3 is also generated by other DNA sequences in the sample. J is TRBJ2-1 and V is TRBV4-3, with D perhaps matching TRBD2 (7 bases). Germline V CDR1 and CDR2: LGHNA, YSLEER. The CDR3 extends over 13 amino acids. V gave up 5 bases and J gave up 6 bases, with 11 bases separating them. The CDR3 coding sequence is TGCGCCAGCAGCGGGGGGGCGTTCAATGAGCAGTTCTTC. This translates into CASSGGAFNEQFF.

This chain connects TRBV5-1 to TRBJ2-2; 10 nucleotides agree with TRBD2. Germline CDR1 and CDR2: SGHRS and YFSETQ. The ends lost 0 bases at V and 3 bases at J; junction bases unmatched: 2. The CDR3 contains 16 residues. The CDR3 coding sequence is TGCGCCAGCAGCTTGGCTAGCGGGGGCGACACCGGGGAGCTGTTTTTT. Its protein is CASSLASGGDTGELFF. Combining the CDR3 with reference TRBV5-1 and TRBJ2-2 gives the whole variable domain KAGVTQTPRYLIKTRGQQVTLSCSPISGHRSVSWYQQTPGQGLQFLFEYFSETQRNKGNFPGRFSGRQFSNSRSEMNVSTLELGDSALYLCASSLASGGDTGELFFGEGSRLTVL.

This sequence joins TRBV7-2 and TRBJ1-2; D not certain. This CDR3 region has 11 residues. Germline values: CDR1 SGHTA, CDR2 FQGNSA. V was trimmed by 7 bases and J by 1 base, leaving 4 bases between them. The CDR3 nucleotides read TGTGCCAGCAAGCTTAACTATGGCTACACCTTC. Its translation is CASKLNYGYTF. The full variable domain, completed using reference TRBV7-2 and TRBJ1-2, is GAGVSQSPSNKVTEKGKDVELRCDPISGHTALYWYRQSLGQGLEFLIYFQGNSAPDKSGLPSDRFSAERTGGSVSTLTIQRTQQEDSAVYLCASKLNYGYTFGSGTRLTVV.

The chain recombines TRBV19 with TRBJ1-2; 8 bases line up with TRBD1. V was pared by 3 bases and J by 8 bases, with 5 bases of the junction left unmatched. Looked up from germline, CDR1 is LNHDA and CDR2 is SQIVND (reference sequence). The CDR3 loop spans 13 amino acids. CDR3 nucleotides: TGTGCCAGTAGTATCCAGGGGGCTGAGGGCTACACCTTC. Its translation: CASSIQGAEGYTF.

Worth noting for this clone: One end of the junction does not line up with germline, which may come from a read error. The J gene is TRBJ2-7, the V gene TRBV12-3 or TRBV12-4; the match to TRBD1 covers 7 bases. The CDR3 consists of 13 residues. The CDR3 DNA follows: TGTGCCAGCAGATTAGGGACAGTGAGTGAGCAGTACTTC. Its protein product is CASRLGTVSEQYF.

V and J are TRBV5-1 and TRBJ1-1, with D possibly matching TRBD1 (5 bases). The ends were cut back, 0 bases at V and 9 bases at J, with 18 bases in the middle. Germline V CDR1 and CDR2: SGHRS, YFSETQ. This CDR3 is built from 15 residues. The CDR3 loop reads CASSLEVQGGVKAFF. In DNA, the CDR3 is TGCGCCAGCAGCTTGGAGGTGCAGGGAGGTGTGAAAGCTTTCTTT. The full variable domain, its missing parts supplied by reference TRBV5-1 and TRBJ1-1, is KAGVTQTPRYLIKTRGQQVTLSCSPISGHRSVSWYQQTPGQGLQFLFEYFSETQRNKGNFPGRFSGRQFSNSRSEMNVSTLELGDSALYLCASSLEVQGGVKAFFGQGTRLTVV.

V and J are TRBV2 and TRBJ1-2, with 8 bases aligning to TRBD1. CDR3 length: 17 residues. Germline V gene sequence: CDR1 SNHLY, CDR2 FYNNEI. V trimming: 3 bases; J trimming: 2 bases; junction bases outside the gene matches: 11. Written as DNA, the CDR3 is TGTGCCAGCAGTGATTCTGGGCAGGGGGCGGGGAACTATGGCTACACCTTC. Protein product: CASSDSGQGAGNYGYTF.

The chain combines TRBV19 with TRBJ1-5; D might be TRBD1 (5 bases). The CDR3 totals 12 residues. V lost 7 bases, J lost 5 bases, and 9 bases lay in between. Germline loops: CDR1 LNHDA, CDR2 SQIVND (reference sequence). The CDR3 loop reads CASMDNDQPQHF. CDR3 coding DNA: TGTGCCAGTATGGACAACGATCAGCCCCAGCATTTT.

The chain combines TRBV7-2 with TRBJ2-5; tentatively, D is TRBD2 (5 bases). The CDR3 consists of 14 residues. Germline CDR1 SGHTA, CDR2 FQGNSA. The germline V and J ends were trimmed by 3 bases and 1 base, with 9 bases remaining between them. As DNA, the CDR3 is TGTGCCAGCAGCTTTCGGGGTGGCCAAGAGACCCAGTACTTC. Residues: CASSFRGGQETQYF.

V usage is TRBV13 and J usage is TRBJ2-3; 8 bases are a match to TRBD1. Looked up from germline, CDR1 is PRHDT and CDR2 is FYEKMQ (reference sequence). The CDR3 has 14 amino acids. Losses at the gene ends were 5 bases for V and 4 bases for J; bases not matched to a gene: 5. Here the CDR3 reads CASSHRGSADTQYF. The DNA of the CDR3 is TGTGCCAGCAGCCACAGGGGGTCCGCAGATACGCAGTATTTT.